Below, 8 T cell receptor beta chains from the same sample are listed, as sequenced in a study of T-cell memory formation after mild COVID-19. One entry per CDR3 protein, called by TCRdb with MiXCR from the 5' RACE reads. Here the sample spans around 300,000 distinct CDR3 sequences, 8% to 9% being singletons. Sequencing was done on a sample of PBMCs or a T cell subset sorted from them (not recorded which). Receptor source: a man between 18 and 29 years old who had mild COVID-19 (a few samples of this study predate the infection). Cell type and time point are not known.

The chain couples TRBV27 to TRBJ1-1; possible D gene TRBD1, 6 bases. CDR1 and CDR2 (germline): MNHEY, SMNVEV (reference sequence). The CDR3 has 14 residues. Trimming took 6 bases from V and 0 from J, leaving 11 bases between them. CDR3 in amino acids: CASSQRGVNTEAFF. CDR3 bases: TGTGCCAGCAGCCAAAGGGGGGTGAACACTGAAGCTTTCTTT.

This chain uses TRBV5-1 with TRBJ1-6; no clear D. V dropped 3 bases and J dropped 8 bases, with 12 bases sitting between them. The CDR3 spans 14 residues. Germline V gene lookup returns CDR1 SGHRS and CDR2 YFSETQ. The CDR3 bases are TGCGCCAGCAGCTCCCCACGGGAAGATTCACCCCTCCACTTT. Protein: CASSSPREDSPLHF.

This clonotype was counted between two and nine times. J is TRBJ2-5 and V is TRBV12-3 or TRBV12-4; 15 bases fit TRBD2. J was trimmed by 5 bases and V by 4 bases; bases with no gene match: 11. The CDR3 extends over 18 amino acids. CDR3 residues: CASSSPSGLAGGHETQYF. The CDR3 coding sequence is TGTGCCAGCAGTTCACCTTCCGGACTAGCGGGGGGGCATGAGACCCAGTACTTC.

This chain joins TRBV5-1 and TRBJ2-5, with a tentative D call TRBD1 (5 bases). V gave up 0 bases and J gave up 4 bases, with 13 bases separating them. This CDR3 comprises 15 residues. The germline V gene encodes CDR1 SGHRS and CDR2 YFSETQ. The CDR3 is CASSLAREGRETQYF. The DNA for the CDR3 is TGCGCCAGCAGCTTGGCCAGGGAAGGGCGAGAGACCCAGTACTTC.

The genes are TRBV4-2 and TRBJ1-1; the match to TRBD1 covers 9 bases. This CDR3 spans 13 amino acids. CDR1 and CDR2 (germline): LGHNA, YNFKEQ. V lost 2 bases, J lost 8 bases, and 3 bases stayed unmatched. The CDR3 is CASSQPGQGEAFF. The CDR3 coding sequence is TGTGCCAGCAGCCAACCGGGACAGGGAGAAGCTTTCTTT.

A few counts support this clonotype. The gene calls are TRBV9 and TRBJ1-6; 7 bases map to TRBD1. The CDR3 runs to 15 residues. V lost 3 bases and J lost 5; bases outside the gene matches: 5. Germline CDR1 is SGDLS and CDR2 is YYNGEE. CDR3 protein: CASSGRTGDNSPLHF. CDR3 DNA sequence: TGTGCCAGCAGCGGCCGGACAGGCGATAATTCACCCCTCCACTTT. The entire variable domain, with the rest obtained from reference TRBV9 and TRBJ1-6, is as follows: DSGVTQTPKHLITATGQRVTLRCSPRSGDLSVYWYQQSLDQGLQFLIQYYNGEERAKGNILERFSAQQFPDLHSELNLSSLELGDSALYFCASSGRTGDNSPLHFGNGTRLTVT.

This clonotype has only a few counts. The chain recombines TRBV5-8 with TRBJ1-1; TRBD1 might be the D (5 bases). Germline V lookup: CDR1 SGHTS, CDR2 YDEGEE. CDR3 length equals 13 residues. With 4 bases removed from V and 5 bases from J, the gap between germline ends came to 12 bases. For the CDR3, the DNA is TGTGCCAGCAGCGTTCAACGGGGGACTGAAGCTTTCTTT. Its protein is CASSVQRGTEAFF.

The rearrangement uses TRBV6-2 or TRBV6-3 and TRBJ1-1, with a possible D match to TRBD1 (6 bases). V gave up 2 bases and J gave up 7 bases, with 14 bases separating them. The germline V gene has CDR1 MNHEY and CDR2 SVGEGT. This CDR3 has 14 amino acids. The CDR3 protein is CASSYRGAEREAFF. The CDR3 DNA sequence: TGTGCCAGCAGTTACCGGGGGGCGGAACGTGAAGCTTTCTTT.